The 22 T cell receptor beta chains listed next were all sequenced from one sample in a study of T cell responses to AZD1222 COVID-19 vaccine. Method: immunoSEQ multiplex PCR; TCRdb's copy keeps in-frame clones and lacks some. The data contain about 68,000 clones, 86% of them singletons. Material: peripheral blood, obtained on day 0 of AZD1222 vaccination. Receptors originate from an adult in good health.

V and J are TRBV28 and TRBJ2-2; TRBD2 is a possible D gene (7 bases). This CDR3 spans 16 amino acids. Per germline, CDR1 MDHEN and CDR2 SYDVKM. Trimming stripped 7 bases from V and 5 bases from J, with 20 bases between. The CDR3 region has the DNA TGTGCCAGCACAACTGAGGGGGGGCAGCGGACCGGGGAGCTGTTTTTT. This translates into CASTTEGGQRTGELFF. Looking up the rest from reference TRBV28 and TRBJ2-2 gives the full variable domain: DVKVTQSSRYLVKRTGEKVFLECVQDMDHENMFWYRQDPGLGLRLIYFSYDVKMKEKGDIPEGYSVSREKKERFSLILESASTNQTSMYLCASTTEGGQRTGELFFGEGSRLTVL.

V is TRBV3-1 (or the pseudogene TRBV3-2) and J is TRBJ2-7, with 8 bases fitting TRBD2. The CDR3 runs to 14 residues. Germline trimming cut 0 bases from V and 5 bases from J; bases unmatched to any gene: 3. Per the germline V gene, CDR1 is LGHDT and CDR2 is YNNKEL (reference sequence). The CDR3 DNA is TGTGCCAGCAGCCAAGATAGGACTAGCAACGAGCAGTACTTC. It encodes CASSQDRTSNEQYF.

This chain joins TRBV7-9 and TRBJ2-3; D is ambiguous. V lost 7 bases and J 4 bases, leaving 12 bases between the germline ends. The CDR3 is 13 residues long. Per germline, CDR1 SEHNR and CDR2 FQNEAQ (reference sequence). CDR3 protein: CASNKDTADTQYF. The DNA for the CDR3 is TGTGCCAGCAACAAAGATACCGCAGATACGCAGTATTTT.

The chain carries TRBV9 and TRBJ1-2; D remains ambiguous. Germline loops: CDR1 SGDLS, CDR2 YYNGEE. Trimming removed 0 bases from V and 8 bases from J, with 17 bases in between. CDR3 length: 15 residues. CDR3 bases: TGTGCCAGCAGCGTAGGCCAGGTCCCACTTTGGGGCTACACCTTC. As protein: CASSVGQVPLWGYTF. Full variable domain (remainder filled in from reference TRBV9 and TRBJ1-2): DSGVTQTPKHLITATGQRVTLRCSPRSGDLSVYWYQQSLDQGLQFLIQYYNGEERAKGNILERFSAQQFPDLHSELNLSSLELGDSALYFCASSVGQVPLWGYTFGSGTRLTVV.

This chain links TRBV7-9 with TRBJ2-2; D gene unclear. V was clipped by 2 bases and J by 4 bases, with 8 bases between them. CDR1 is SEHNR, CDR2 FQNEAQ, per germline (reference sequence). CDR3 length equals 14 residues. The CDR3 sequence: CASSLSRTTGELFF. The CDR3 DNA reads as TGTGCCAGCAGCTTAAGTCGGACCACCGGGGAGCTGTTTTTT.

The gene calls are TRBV18 and TRBJ1-1; maybe TRBD1 (6 bases). Trimming left V 1 base short and J 5 bases short, with 8 bases between. This CDR3 region has 13 residues. CDR1 KGHSH and CDR2 LQKENI come from the germline V gene. The CDR3 spells CASSPQGGTEAFF. DNA for the CDR3: TGTGCCAGCTCACCACAGGGGGGAACTGAAGCTTTCTTT.

The chain carries TRBV5-4 and TRBJ2-2; TRBD1 matches at 8 bases. The CDR3 has 15 residues. J lost 3 bases, V lost 4 bases, and 5 bases had no gene match. Germline V CDR1 and CDR2: SGHNT, YYREEE (reference sequence). DNA for the CDR3: TGTGCCAGCAGCCCTCAGGGGGCAGACACCGGGGAGCTGTTTTTT. It codes for CASSPQGADTGELFF.

V gene TRBV19 combines with J gene TRBJ2-5, with TRBD2 matching 8 bases. Germline V gene sequence: CDR1 LNHDA, CDR2 SQIVND (reference sequence). The CDR3 is 15 amino acids. V lost 1 base, J lost 3 bases, and 4 bases stayed unmatched. CDR3 sequence reads: CASSIGGRSEETQYF. In DNA form, the CDR3 reads TGTGCCAGTAGTATAGGCGGGAGGTCTGAAGAGACCCAGTACTTC.

The chain combines TRBV11-2 with TRBJ1-1; weak D call: TRBD1 (5 bases). The CDR3 is 13 residues long. V was clipped by 2 bases and J by 1 base, with 5 bases between them. CDR1 SGHAT and CDR2 FQNNGV come from the germline V gene. CDR3 region: CASSLQGNTEAFF. CDR3 sequence (DNA): TGTGCCAGCAGCTTACAGGGGAACACTGAAGCTTTCTTT.

The CDR3 sequence: CASSPTGTGNYGYTF. In DNA form, the CDR3 reads TGTGCCAGCAGCCCCACCGGGACAGGGAACTATGGCTACACCTTC. This sequence joins TRBV9 and TRBJ1-2; 9 bases are shared with TRBD1. Trimming cost V 4 bases and J 2 bases; bases outside gene matches: 6. Germline lookup yields CDR1 SGDLS and CDR2 YYNGEE. The CDR3 length is 15 residues.

The chain employs TRBV2 and TRBJ1-1, with a possible D match to TRBD1 (5 bases). Germline CDR1 and CDR2: SNHLY and FYNNEI. Trimming removed 3 bases at V and 10 bases at J, with 18 bases between. The CDR3 spans 14 residues. The CDR3 region is CASSDLDRDGRAFF. The CDR3 bases are TGTGCCAGCAGTGATCTAGACCGGGACGGTAGAGCTTTCTTT.

The V gene is TRBV6-1, the J gene TRBJ2-7; D possibly uses TRBD1 or TRBD2 (5 bases each). This CDR3 is built from 13 residues. Trimming left V 3 bases short and J 0 bases short, with 6 bases between. Germline assignment: CDR1 MNHNS and CDR2 SASEGT. CDR3 in amino acids: CASSEGRSYEQYF. DNA of the CDR3: TGTGCCAGCAGTGAGGGACGCTCCTACGAGCAGTACTTC.

This clone came up a few times. This chain joins TRBV3-1 (or the pseudogene TRBV3-2) and TRBJ2-4; tentatively, D is TRBD1 or TRBD2 (5 bases each). Trimming took 3 bases from V and 8 from J, leaving 14 bases between them. Looked up from germline, CDR1 is LGHDT and CDR2 is YNNKEL (reference sequence). This CDR3 region has 14 residues. CDR3 in amino acids: CASSQGDGVDIQYF. The DNA for the CDR3 is TGTGCCAGCAGCCAGGGGGACGGCGTGGACATTCAGTACTTC.

This clone appeared a single time. The V gene is TRBV29-1, the J gene TRBJ2-2; D gene uncertain. This CDR3 is 13 amino acids long. Trimming left V 4 bases short and J 1 base short, with 7 bases between. Per germline, CDR1 SQVTM and CDR2 ANQGSEA. This CDR3 is CSVGSGNTGELFF. DNA for the CDR3: TGCAGCGTTGGATCTGGGAACACCGGGGAGCTGTTTTTT.

The V call is TRBV7-3, the J call TRBJ2-1; D perhaps matches TRBD2 (6 bases). Germline loops: CDR1 SGHTA, CDR2 FQGTGA. V lost 2 bases, J lost 5 bases, and 13 bases lay in between. The CDR3 has 15 amino acids. Written as DNA, the CDR3 is TGTGCCAGCAGCTTAGACGGGAGCCCCAACAATGAGCAGTTCTTC. It yields the protein CASSLDGSPNNEQFF.

The chain joins TRBV10-3 to TRBJ1-2; 9 nucleotides match TRBD1. The ends lost 5 bases at V and 6 bases at J; junction bases unmatched: 10. The CDR3 consists of 15 residues. Germline V CDR1 and CDR2: ENHRY, SYGVKD. The CDR3 DNA reads as TGTGCCATCAGTTCTGCTACGGGACAGGGCGATGGCTACACCTTC. Encoded protein: CAISSATGQGDGYTF.

This sequence joins TRBV19 and TRBJ1-4; tentative D call: TRBD1 (5 bases). The CDR3 has 14 residues. V lost 5 bases and J lost 8, with 15 bases in between. Germline loops: CDR1 LNHDA, CDR2 SQIVND (reference sequence). The CDR3 region is CASSAQVAEEKLFF. CDR3 nucleotides: TGTGCCAGTAGTGCACAGGTAGCGGAGGAAAAACTGTTTTTT.

The chain has TRBV4-1 and TRBJ1-5; no firm D call. V was shortened by 9 bases and J by 3 bases, with 12 bases between the two germline ends. CDR3 length: 13 amino acids. Germline V gives CDR1 MGHRA, CDR2 YSYEKL. The CDR3 coding sequence is TGCGCCAGTTCTGAAGGACCCAATCAGCCCCAGCATTTT. It codes for CASSEGPNQPQHF.

The J gene is TRBJ2-1, the V gene TRBV6-4, with D uncertain. Per the germline V gene, CDR1 is MRHNA and CDR2 is SNTAGT. The CDR3 covers 15 residues. V shed 4 bases and J shed 0 bases, with 10 bases lying between them. The CDR3 is CASSALHSSYNEQFF. The CDR3 DNA follows: TGTGCCAGCAGTGCCCTCCACAGCTCCTACAATGAGCAGTTCTTC.

This chain joins TRBV6-5 and TRBJ1-1, with a tentative D call TRBD1 (6 bases). CDR1 MNHEY and CDR2 SVGAGI come from the germline V gene. The CDR3 contains 12 residues. Trimming left V 6 bases short and J 4 bases short, with 9 bases between. The CDR3 bases are TGTGCCAGCAGCTACAGGGCCACTGAAGCTTTCTTT. As protein: CASSYRATEAFF.

The chain recombines TRBV28 with TRBJ1-4; D remains unclear. CDR3 length: 15 residues. V was pared by 1 base and J by 4 bases, with 10 bases between. Germline CDR1 MDHEN, CDR2 SYDVKM. The CDR3 DNA reads TGTGCCAGCAGTTTATCCGGACGAGGTAATGAAAAACTGTTTTTT. Its protein is CASSLSGRGNEKLFF.

The chain combines TRBV19 with TRBJ2-5, with 11 bases matching TRBD1. The junction had 4 bases not matched to a gene; V was cut back by 5 bases and J by 5 bases. The CDR3 is 14 amino acids. CDR1 is LNHDA, CDR2 SQIVND, per germline (reference sequence). CDR3 DNA sequence: TGTGCCAGTAGTCCAAGGACAGGGGGCGAGACCCAGTACTTC. Encoded protein: CASSPRTGGETQYF.